This T cell receptor beta chain derives from a study of T cell changes during pregnancy in multiple sclerosis. This CDR3 contains 11 residues. V was shortened by 6 bases and J by 5 bases, with 6 bases between the two germline ends. From germline, CDR1 is SNHLY and CDR2 FYNNEI. Data came from immunoSEQ multiplex PCR; TCRdb stores just in-frame clones and leaves some out. Among more than 70,000 clones listed, 90% to 95% were seen once. The sample consisted of peripheral blood, taken in the second trimester of pregnancy. This TCR was sampled from a female donor with multiple sclerosis, enrolled in a pregnancy study. The chain uses TRBV2 and TRBJ2-3; D is undetermined. The CDR3 protein is CASSPQDTQYF. CDR3 nucleotides: TGTGCCAGCAGCCCACAAGATACGCAGTATTTT.